Listed here are 32 T cell receptor beta chains from one sample, sequenced in a study of shared clonotypes between healthy human individuals (TCRdb year 2020). Receptor amplification or capture employed the immunoSEQ multiplex PCR assay. The table comes from immuneACCESS by way of TCRdb, which keeps in-frame sequences with V and J called. Part of the clones is missing from these tables; in studies checked, under half for an unresolved V gene and the rest for unknown reasons. The sample has about 470,000 clones on record, around 79% of them singletons. The ten largest clones represent approximately 13% of the sample. Sequencing used PBMCs. The receptors were sampled from a woman in her forties in good health. Some clones in this sample may be carry-over from other donors' samples.

The V call is TRBV5-6, the J call TRBJ2-1; the match to TRBD2 covers 13 bases. Looked up from germline, CDR1 is SGHDT and CDR2 is YYEEEE. The CDR3 has 16 amino acids. The trim removed 4 bases at V and 6 bases at J, leaving 7 bases unmatched. In DNA form, the CDR3 reads TGTGCCAGCAGCCTCGTGGGACTAGCGGGATCCAATGAGCAGTTCTTC. The encoded protein is CASSLVGLAGSNEQFF.

J is TRBJ2-4 and V is TRBV19; 8 positions match TRBD2. V shed 1 base and J 6 bases; nucleotides not matched to a gene: 8. Germline lookup yields CDR1 LNHDA and CDR2 SQIVND (reference sequence). The CDR3 is 16 residues long. For the CDR3, the DNA is TGTGCCAGTAGTATAGGGGGTCTAGCGGGTTCAAACATTCAGTACTTC. Protein sequence: CASSIGGLAGSNIQYF.

The V and J genes are TRBV11-3 and TRBJ2-1; D not certain. Germline V gene lookup returns CDR1 SGHNT and CDR2 YENEEA. This CDR3 is built from 13 residues. Trimming pared 1 base from V and 8 bases from J, leaving 9 bases between. CDR3 amino acids: CASSLGLSYEQFF. The CDR3 coding sequence is TGTGCCAGCAGCTTAGGTCTAAGCTATGAGCAGTTCTTC. Variable domain in full (rest from reference TRBV11-3 and TRBJ2-1): EAGVVQSPRYKIIEKKQPVAFWCNPISGHNTLYWYLQNLGQGPELLIRYENEEAVDDSQLPKDRFSAERLKGVDSTLKIQPAELGDSAVYLCASSLGLSYEQFFGPGTRLTVL.

For this clone: Other DNA sequences of this sample code for an identical CDR3. V is TRBV28 and J is TRBJ2-5; 7 nucleotides agree with TRBD1. The CDR3 consists of 15 residues. The V and J ends lost 2 bases and 1 base, in that order; junction bases with no gene match: 4. Germline CDR1 is MDHEN and CDR2 is SYDVKM. The CDR3 sequence: CASSLPGQFQETQYF. CDR3 in DNA: TGTGCCAGCAGTTTACCGGGACAGTTCCAAGAGACCCAGTACTTC.

The rearrangement joins TRBV7-8 to TRBJ1-2, with D hard to call. The germline V gene has CDR1 SGHVS and CDR2 FQNEAQ. This CDR3 contains 13 residues. Trimming left V 5 bases short and J 5 bases short, with 12 bases between. The chain's CDR3 is CASSREHGYGYTF. CDR3 nucleotides: TGTGCCAGCAGCCGAGAACACGGGTATGGCTACACCTTC.

DNA of the CDR3: TGCGCCAGCAGCTTGGGGAGTGGGACTGGAAACACCATATATTTT. Its protein product is CASSLGSGTGNTIYF. The chain has TRBV5-1 and TRBJ1-3; no firm D call. Germline V gives CDR1 SGHRS, CDR2 YFSETQ. The V end was cut by 0 bases, the J end by 2 bases, with 9 bases between. The CDR3 loop spans 15 amino acids. The variable domain in full, completed from reference TRBV5-1 and TRBJ1-3, reads KAGVTQTPRYLIKTRGQQVTLSCSPISGHRSVSWYQQTPGQGLQFLFEYFSETQRNKGNFPGRFSGRQFSNSRSEMNVSTLELGDSALYLCASSLGSGTGNTIYFGEGSWLTVV.

This clone appeared a few times. This chain joins TRBV19 and TRBJ1-5; D unclear. Germline loops: CDR1 LNHDA, CDR2 SQIVND (reference sequence). This CDR3 is built from 12 residues. V lost 5 bases to trimming and J lost 6 bases, with 8 bases between them. The CDR3 spells CASSFGVQPQHF. In DNA, the CDR3 is TGTGCCAGTAGTTTTGGGGTTCAGCCCCAGCATTTT.

CDR3 nucleotides: TGTGCCAGCAGCCGGACCGGGACCATACGCACAGATACGCAGTATTTT. Its protein product is CASSRTGTIRTDTQYF. The chain has TRBV5-4 and TRBJ2-3, with D perhaps matching TRBD1 or TRBD2 (5 bases each). V shed 4 bases and J shed 1 base, with 16 bases lying between them. The CDR3 is 16 amino acids. Germline V CDR1 and CDR2: SGHNT, YYREEE (reference sequence).

The chain uses TRBV14 and TRBJ2-5; no definite D call. V lost 4 bases, J lost 7 bases, and 16 bases lay in between. Germline V gives CDR1 SGHDN, CDR2 FVKESK. The length of the CDR3 is 14 residues. The CDR3, as DNA: TGTGCCAGCAGCCCGCCTCCCGGGCATCTGACCCAGTACTTC. As protein: CASSPPPGHLTQYF.

This clone showed up just a few times. The chain combines TRBV7-6 with TRBJ1-1; TRBD1 is a possible D gene (5 bases). V was trimmed by 5 bases and J by 1 base, leaving 14 bases between them. CDR3 length equals 15 residues. The V gene's germline CDR1 is SGHVS and CDR2 FNYEAQ. The DNA for the CDR3 is TGTGCCAGCAGCACTAGTAGACAGCCGAACACTGAAGCTTTCTTT. Its protein product is CASSTSRQPNTEAFF. The entire variable domain, with the rest obtained from reference TRBV7-6 and TRBJ1-1, is as follows: GAGVSQSPRYKVTKRGQDVALRCDPISGHVSLYWYRQALGQGPEFLTYFNYEAQQDKSGLPNDRFSAERPEGSISTLTIQRTEQRDSAMYRCASSTSRQPNTEAFFGQGTRLTVV.

The chain employs TRBV7-2 and TRBJ1-5, with 8 bases lining up with TRBD1. Germline trimming cut 5 bases from V and 7 bases from J; bases unmatched to any gene: 7. From germline, CDR1 is SGHTA and CDR2 FQGNSA. The CDR3 covers 14 residues. CDR3 DNA: TGTGCCAGCAGCAAGGACAGGGATAGGCAGCCCCAGCATTTT. Translating it yields CASSKDRDRQPQHF. The full variable domain, rest sourced from reference TRBV7-2 and TRBJ1-5, is GAGVSQSPSNKVTEKGKDVELRCDPISGHTALYWYRQSLGQGLEFLIYFQGNSAPDKSGLPSDRFSAERTGGSVSTLTIQRTQQEDSAVYLCASSKDRDRQPQHFGDGTRLSIL.

The V and J genes are TRBV13 and TRBJ2-5; D gene unclear. Germline values: CDR1 PRHDT, CDR2 FYEKMQ (reference sequence). The ends were cut back, 4 bases at V and 2 bases at J, with 11 bases in the middle. The CDR3 consists of 14 residues. CDR3: CASSSLGTQETQYF. CDR3 coding DNA: TGTGCCAGCAGCTCTTTGGGTACGCAAGAGACCCAGTACTTC.

The chain employs TRBV11-2 and TRBJ1-2, with TRBD1 as a possible D gene (6 bases). CDR1 is SGHAT and CDR2 is FQNNGV in the germline V gene. V lost 7 bases and J lost 4, with 22 bases in between. This CDR3 is built from 16 residues. CDR3 region: CASTKTPDRGGYGYTF. The CDR3 DNA follows: TGTGCCAGCACCAAGACACCGGACCGAGGGGGCTATGGCTACACCTTC.

V is TRBV18 and J is TRBJ2-7; TRBD2 might be the D (5 bases). The CDR3 has 13 amino acids. Germline-derived CDR1 and CDR2 are KGHSH and LQKENI. V lost 6 bases to trimming and J lost 3 bases, with 12 bases between them. This chain's CDR3 is CASSRTRDYEQYF. The CDR3 nucleotides are TGTGCCAGCTCCCGAACCCGGGACTACGAGCAGTACTTC.

The chain uses TRBV6-4 and TRBJ2-2; 11 nucleotides agree with TRBD2. J was trimmed by 3 bases and V by 5 bases; bases with no gene match: 2. Germline-derived CDR1 and CDR2 are MRHNA and SNTAGT. The CDR3 covers 15 residues. This CDR3 is CASSLAGGDTGELFF. The CDR3 region has the DNA TGTGCCAGCAGTCTAGCGGGAGGCGACACCGGGGAGCTGTTTTTT.

This clone was seen once. V gene TRBV6-1 combines with J gene TRBJ1-5, with D hard to call. The CDR3 length is 13 residues. Germline CDR1 is MNHNS and CDR2 is SASEGT. V dropped 2 bases and J dropped 5 bases, with 7 bases sitting between them. CDR3 sequence: CASSESSYQPQHF. In DNA, the CDR3 is TGTGCCAGCAGTGAAAGCAGTTATCAGCCCCAGCATTTT.

This clone was observed once. This chain links TRBV28 with TRBJ2-5; D uncertain. Per the germline V gene, CDR1 is MDHEN and CDR2 is SYDVKM. Trimming pared 10 bases from V and 4 bases from J, leaving 19 bases between. This CDR3 region has 14 residues. The DNA for the CDR3 is TGTGCCACGACCCCCGCATTAGCTTTAGAGACCCAGTACTTC. Residues: CATTPALALETQYF.

The table lists this clone with a few counts. The chain couples TRBV30 to TRBJ2-7; 10 bases fit TRBD2. Trimming cost V 5 bases and J 6 bases; bases outside gene matches: 7. Germline CDR1 is GTSNPN and CDR2 is SVGIG (reference sequence). The CDR3 has 13 amino acids. The CDR3: CAWATSGSGEQYF. CDR3 sequence (DNA): TGTGCCTGGGCGACTAGCGGGTCTGGCGAGCAGTACTTC.

The chain is built from TRBV6-4 and TRBJ2-7; 9 bases map to TRBD2. Trimming took 8 bases from V and 1 from J; bases not matched to a gene: 9. The CDR3 consists of 15 residues. Per the germline V gene, CDR1 is MRHNA and CDR2 is SNTAGT. DNA for the CDR3: TGTGCCAGCGCCGAGGTAGCGGGAGCTTCCTACGAGCAGTACTTC. Its protein product is CASAEVAGASYEQYF.

This chain uses TRBV6-5 with TRBJ2-7, with a weak D call TRBD1 (5 bases). The CDR3 contains 11 residues. V dropped 5 bases and J dropped 9 bases, with 11 bases sitting between them. Germline values: CDR1 MNHEY, CDR2 SVGAGI. The DNA of the CDR3 is TGTGCCAGCAGTACGCAGGGTTGGCAGTACTTC. Translating gives CASSTQGWQYF.

The chain is built from TRBV7-3 and TRBJ2-5, with 10 bases identical to TRBD1. Germline values: CDR1 SGHTA, CDR2 FQGTGA. The CDR3 runs to 15 residues. Losses at the gene ends were 5 bases for V and 6 bases for J; bases not matched to a gene: 9. The chain's CDR3 is CASSAATGGRKTQYF. CDR3 bases: TGTGCCAGCAGCGCCGCGACAGGGGGCAGGAAGACCCAGTACTTC. The variable domain in full, completed from reference TRBV7-3 and TRBJ2-5, reads GAGVSQTPSNKVTEKGKYVELRCDPISGHTALYWYRQSLGQGPEFLIYFQGTGAADDSGLPNDRFFAVRPEGSVSTLKIQRTERGDSAVYLCASSAATGGRKTQYFGPGTRLLVL.

The chain is built from TRBV19 and TRBJ2-1; 7 bases match TRBD1. Trimming removed 4 bases from V and 4 bases from J; junction bases left unmatched: 1. CDR3 size: 13 residues. Germline lookup yields CDR1 LNHDA and CDR2 SQIVND (reference sequence). CDR3 loop: CASSKDRYNEQFF. Here the CDR3 DNA reads TGTGCCAGTAGTAAGGACAGGTACAATGAGCAGTTCTTC.

The chain combines TRBV28 with TRBJ1-3, with D possibly being TRBD1 (6 bases). The CDR3 spans 11 residues. Germline CDR1 and CDR2: MDHEN and SYDVKM. V lost 9 bases and J 7 bases, leaving 10 bases between the germline ends. This CDR3 is CASDRFNTIYF. CDR3 coding DNA: TGTGCCAGTGACAGGTTCAACACCATATATTTT. Supplemented by reference TRBV28 and TRBJ1-3, the full variable domain reads DVKVTQSSRYLVKRTGEKVFLECVQDMDHENMFWYRQDPGLGLRLIYFSYDVKMKEKGDIPEGYSVSREKKERFSLILESASTNQTSMYLCASDRFNTIYFGEGSWLTVV.

The chain recombines TRBV5-6 with TRBJ1-2, with D unclear. The germline CDR1 and CDR2 sequences are SGHDT and YYEEEE. Trimming took off 0 bases at V and 4 bases at J, with 10 bases between the two ends. The CDR3 sequence is 14 residues long. The CDR3 nucleotides read TGTGCCAGCAGCTTGGGGGCGGTGGCCTATGGCTACACCTTC. Its protein product is CASSLGAVAYGYTF.

This clone was picked up a small number of times. In the same sample, other DNA sequences code for this CDR3. This chain connects TRBV5-1 to TRBJ2-3; no firm D call. The CDR3 sequence is 11 residues long. The V end was cut by 0 bases, the J end by 4 bases, with 0 bases between. Germline V gene data show CDR1 as SGHRS and CDR2 as YFSETQ. The CDR3 is CASSLADTQYF. DNA of the CDR3: TGCGCCAGCAGCTTGGCAGATACGCAGTATTTT.

This clone occurred a few times. V and J are TRBV6-7 and TRBJ2-1; the D gene is possibly TRBD1 (6 bases). Being an ORF, TRBV6-7 has a function that is uncertain. Trimming pared 2 bases from V and 2 bases from J, leaving 22 bases between. This CDR3 has 19 amino acids. CDR3 in amino acids: CASSYTQTGNWCPYNEQFF. The CDR3 DNA is TGTGCCAGCAGTTACACCCAAACAGGGAATTGGTGCCCCTACAATGAGCAGTTCTTC.

The chain combines TRBV6-5 with TRBJ2-5; TRBD1 might be the D (6 bases). The length of the CDR3 is 15 residues. CDR1 is MNHEY and CDR2 is SVGAGI in the germline V gene. V was trimmed by 0 bases and J by 5 bases, leaving 13 bases between them. CDR3 DNA: TGTGCCAGCAGTTACTCGACTGGGGGCCGGGAGACCCAGTACTTC. Translation gives CASSYSTGGRETQYF.

The rearrangement uses TRBV7-9 and TRBJ2-3; TRBD1 matches 7 bases. The CDR3 consists of 18 residues. J was trimmed by 4 bases and V by 6 bases; bases with no gene match: 19. Germline V gene lookup returns CDR1 SEHNR and CDR2 FQNEAQ (reference sequence). The CDR3 region is CASRYFPSTGKRPDTQYF. The DNA for the CDR3 is TGTGCCAGCAGGTATTTTCCGTCGACAGGGAAGAGACCAGATACGCAGTATTTT.

The chain carries TRBV6-1 and TRBJ2-4; no definite D call. V lost 2 bases to trimming and J lost 1 base, with 18 bases between them. The CDR3 is 18 amino acids. CDR1 MNHNS and CDR2 SASEGT come from the germline V gene. The CDR3 nucleotides read TGTGCCAGCAGTGAATCCCTGAACCGGGTAGGGGCCAAAAACATTCAGTACTTC. Protein sequence: CASSESLNRVGAKNIQYF.

This clone occurred once. The J gene is TRBJ2-1, the V gene TRBV11-3; 10 bases fit TRBD2. J gave up 10 bases and V 5 bases, and 11 bases lay outside the gene matches. The germline V gene encodes CDR1 SGHNT and CDR2 YENEEA. The length of the CDR3 is 15 residues. The CDR3 DNA follows: TGTGCCAGCAGCCGTGGACTAGCGGAGGTGGAAGAGCAGTTCTTC. Its translation: CASSRGLAEVEEQFF.

This clone has just one count. The rearrangement links TRBV19 to TRBJ1-5, with 9 bases aligning to TRBD1. The germline V gene encodes CDR1 LNHDA and CDR2 SQIVND (reference sequence). V shed 5 bases and J 6 bases; nucleotides not matched to a gene: 14. The CDR3 contains 17 residues. CDR3 coding DNA: TGTGCCAGTAGTCCCAGGACAGGGGTTCGACTTGGTCAGCCCCAGCATTTT. This codes for CASSPRTGVRLGQPQHF. Full variable domain (remainder filled in from reference TRBV19 and TRBJ1-5): DGGITQSPKYLFRKEGQNVTLSCEQNLNHDAMYWYRQDPGQGLRLIYYSQIVNDFQKGDIAEGYSVSREKKESFPLTVTSAQKNPTAFYLCASSPRTGVRLGQPQHFGDGTRLSIL.

The CDR3 DNA reads TGTGCCAGCAGTACCCAGGACAGGGGCTCTGGCTACACCTTC. It specifies CASSTQDRGSGYTF. This chain links TRBV27 with TRBJ1-2, with 9 bases matching TRBD1. V was clipped by 5 bases and J by 7 bases; unmatched bases: 8. The CDR3 length is 14 residues. Germline V lookup: CDR1 MNHEY, CDR2 SMNVEV (reference sequence).